This T cell receptor beta chain was sequenced in a study of cytomegalovirus exposure and HLA in healthy donors. Study-level findings and limits: Altogether, 150 or so TCR beta chains were recorded as cytomegalovirus-associated. While the bulk of TCR sequences proved rare, some public TCRs turned up in many donors.

Comments on this clone: Its antigen is still unknown.

The CDR3 has 19 residues. Profiling relied on immunoSEQ multiplex PCR, and the TCRdb table lists in-frame clones only, not all of them. The top ten clones hold 2.7% of a sample with some 170,000 clones, more than 75% of them seen once. The V call is TRBV1, the J call TRBJ1-5; the listed D gene, TRBD1, was not tested against the DNA. TRBV1 represents a pseudogene. The TCR sequence derives from a man younger than 35 in good health and CMV-seropositive. Sequenced material: PBMCs. CDR3 loop: CTSSQKPGQGKKNNQPQHF. In nucleotides, the CDR3 is TGCACCAGCAGCCAAAAACCGGGACAGGGAAAGAAGAATAATCAGCCCCAGCATTTT.